The clone carrying this T cell receptor beta chain was counted a single time. This CDR3 region has 15 residues. Unmatched junction bases numbered 8, after V lost 4 bases and J lost 2 bases. This entry belongs to a study of shared clonotypes between healthy human individuals. Overall study: In total, the donors were a couple of women and a few men aged 18 to 49.

CD45RO-negative, CCR7-positively selected cells formed the naive CD8 fraction, excluding terminally differentiated effector memory CD45RA+ cells. The donors, healthy adults who were HIV-negative, had experienced no recent acute infections or vaccinations. Clones were sequenced by immunoSEQ multiplex PCR, and TCRdb holds only the in-frame ones, with some missing. The sample carries some 2,100,000 clones, around 93% recorded once. What was sequenced was naive CD8+ T cells from PBMCs. The source is a man between 18 and 35 years old in good health. Some clones in this sample may be carry-over from other donors' samples. The chain carries TRBV5-3 and TRBJ2-7; 8 positions agree with TRBD2. TRBV5-3 is an ORF for which the function is uncertain. CDR3: CARSTLAGLTYEQYF. CDR3 bases: TGTGCCAGAAGCACCTTAGCGGGACTAACCTACGAGCAGTACTTC.